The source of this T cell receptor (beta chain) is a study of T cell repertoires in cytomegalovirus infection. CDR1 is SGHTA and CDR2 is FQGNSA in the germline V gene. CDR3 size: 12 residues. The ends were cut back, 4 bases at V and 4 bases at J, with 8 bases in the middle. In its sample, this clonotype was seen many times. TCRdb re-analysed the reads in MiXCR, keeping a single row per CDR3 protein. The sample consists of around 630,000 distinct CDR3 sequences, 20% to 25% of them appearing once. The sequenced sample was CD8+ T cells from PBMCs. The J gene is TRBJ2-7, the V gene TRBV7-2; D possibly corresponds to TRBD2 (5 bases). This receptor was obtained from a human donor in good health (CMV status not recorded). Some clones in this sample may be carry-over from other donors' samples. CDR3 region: CASSSGWYEQYF. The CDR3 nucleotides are TGTGCCAGCAGCTCGGGGTGGTACGAGCAGTACTTC.